The rows below give T cell receptor beta chains drawn from one sample of a study of early T cells in non-severe SARS-CoV-2 infection. TCRdb reanalysed the 5' RACE reads using MiXCR and keeps one entry per CDR3 protein. The sample records some 58,000 distinct CDR3 sequences, 10% to 15% being singletons. The sample was whole blood. These receptors were taken from an adult who was a healthcare worker with PCR-confirmed SARS-CoV-2 infection or an uninfected control (not recorded which). Each CDR3 is given with its conserved first and last residue. Each record gives: D gene, V gene, clone size, J gene, CDR3 protein, CDR3 DNA. The D gene is left open where the match is weak. Only part of the rows carry a size: once, few, many, or a class if the clone is expanded.

.,TRBV5-6,.,TRBJ1-6,CASSLGQDNSPLHF,TGTGCCAGCAGCTTGGGGCAGGATAATTCACCCCTCCACTTT
TRBD1,TRBV7-3,few,TRBJ1-2,CASSPIQGANGYTF,TGTGCCAGCAGCCCGATACAGGGGGCGAATGGCTACACCTTC
.,TRBV6-5,.,TRBJ2-5,CASNAGSGTQYF,TGTGCCAGCAATGCGGGGTCCGGGACCCAGTACTTC
.,TRBV5-8,few,TRBJ2-5,CASSLNRQETQYF,TGTGCCAGCAGCTTGAACCGACAAGAGACCCAGTACTTC
TRBD1,TRBV7-9,few,TRBJ1-1,CASSSQGDMNTEAFF,TGTGCCAGCAGCTCCCAGGGGGATATGAACACTGAAGCTTTCTTT
.,TRBV5-1,.,TRBJ2-7,CASSLSRVAYEQYF,TGCGCCAGCAGCTTGTCTAGGGTAGCCTACGAGCAGTACTTC
.,TRBV7-2,many,TRBJ2-2,CASSSPSHRASGELFF,TGTGCCAGCAGCTCTCCGAGCCATAGGGCGTCCGGGGAGCTGTTTTTT
.,TRBV24-1,many,TRBJ1-1,CATSDPYRATEAFF,TGTGCCACCAGTGATCCATACCGGGCTACTGAAGCTTTCTTT
.,TRBV12-3/TRBV12-4,.,TRBJ1-1,CASRNQLNTEAFF,TGTGCCAGCAGGAACCAATTAAACACTGAAGCTTTCTTT
.,TRBV20-1,few,TRBJ2-3,CSTRIDLGGQYF,TGCAGTACTAGGATCGACCTAGGAGGGCAGTATTTT
.,TRBV9,few,TRBJ2-5,CASSVASGSRAQYF,TGTGCCAGCAGCGTAGCATCCGGATCCAGGGCCCAGTACTTC
TRBD2,TRBV5-1,.,TRBJ2-5,CASSLILAGARETQYF,TGCGCCAGCAGCTTGATACTAGCGGGGGCCCGGGAGACCCAGTACTTC
.,TRBV29-1,few,TRBJ2-1,CSVERLSSYNEQFF,TGCAGCGTTGAACGCCTGAGCTCCTACAATGAGCAGTTCTTC
.,TRBV19,few,TRBJ1-3,CASAPSLTGNTIYF,TGTGCCAGCGCTCCTAGTTTAACTGGAAACACCATATATTTT
TRBD1,TRBV6-2/TRBV6-3,.,TRBJ2-7,CASSDRGYGSYEQYF,TGTGCCAGCAGTGACAGGGGCTATGGGTCCTACGAGCAGTACTTC
.,TRBV12-3/TRBV12-4,.,TRBJ2-3,CASSFLQGLDTQYF,TGTGCCAGCAGTTTTTTACAGGGTCTAGATACGCAGTATTTT
.,TRBV20-1,many,TRBJ1-1,CSATYRMNTEAFF,TGCAGTGCAACCTACAGGATGAACACTGAAGCTTTCTTT
.,TRBV30,few,TRBJ1-2,CAWSEDYGYTF,TGTGCCTGGAGTGAAGACTATGGCTACACCTTC
TRBD1,TRBV11-2,few,TRBJ1-1,CASSPVTGRMNTEAFF,TGTGCCAGCAGCCCCGTGACAGGGCGGATGAACACTGAAGCTTTCTTT